Reported below is one T cell receptor (beta chain). Its antigen is currently unknown. CDR1 and CDR2 from the germline V gene are SGHDN and FVKESK. CDR3 length equals 13 residues. The data were obtained in a study of CXCR3-negative and CXCR3-positive naive CD8 T cells. Study-level results: Partly lower CXCR3 expression followed cryopreservation, and most assays relied on fresh PBMCs. Surface CD5 looked about the same in the naive subsets, so the authors worked out TCR strength from TRB CDR3 properties. More hydrophobic TRB CDR3s were found in CXCR3-positive naive cells than in CXCR3-negative naive cells.

With UMI labels, 5' RACE was used to prepare the TRB cDNA libraries. One entry per CDR3 protein, without DNA, is what TCRdb gives after re-calling the 5' RACE reads. In total, the table holds over 150,000 distinct CDR3 sequences. The genes are TRBV14 and TRBJ1-1. Sequenced material: naive CXCR3+ CD8+ T cells from blood. The sample's subset: CD45RO-CCR7+CD27+CD95- naive CD8+ T cells expressing CXCR3 (TNR3+). The receptor was derived from a human donor in good health. Some clones in this sample may be carry-over from other donors' samples. Here the CDR3 reads CASSQFSGTEAFF.